The TCR beta chain under discussion was sequenced for a study of blood T cell repertoires in COVID-19. The overall study: T cells, B-cell-depleted T cells, or PBMCs supplied cDNA or gDNA.

The germline gives CDR1 MNHEY, CDR2 SVGAGI. Trimming stripped 0 bases from V and 6 bases from J, with 8 bases between. The CDR3 has 14 amino acids. Assay: immunoSEQ multiplex PCR; the TCRdb copy retains only in-frame clones and omits some. The sample consists of tens of thousands of clones, around four fifths of them appearing once. Material for sequencing was peripheral blood. V usage is TRBV6-5 and J usage is TRBJ2-2, with a possible D match to TRBD1 (6 bases). The source of this sequence is a man aged 25 to 45 with COVID-19, enrolled during active disease. CDR3 in amino acids: CASSYSKGAGELFF. Here the CDR3 DNA reads TGTGCCAGCAGTTACTCGAAGGGGGCCGGGGAGCTGTTTTTT.